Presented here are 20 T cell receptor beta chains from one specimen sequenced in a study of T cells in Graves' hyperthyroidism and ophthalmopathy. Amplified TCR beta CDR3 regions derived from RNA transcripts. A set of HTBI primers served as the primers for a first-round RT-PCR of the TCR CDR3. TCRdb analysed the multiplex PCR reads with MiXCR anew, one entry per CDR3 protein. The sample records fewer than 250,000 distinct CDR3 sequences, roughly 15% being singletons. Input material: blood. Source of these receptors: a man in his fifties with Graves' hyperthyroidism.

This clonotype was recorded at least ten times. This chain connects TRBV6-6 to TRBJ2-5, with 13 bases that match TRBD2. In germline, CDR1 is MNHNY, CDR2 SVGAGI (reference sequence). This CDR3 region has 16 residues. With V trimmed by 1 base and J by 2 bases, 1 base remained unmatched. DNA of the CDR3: TGTGCCAGCAGTTACTGGACTAGCGGGGGACAAGAGACCCAGTACTTC. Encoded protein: CASSYWTSGGQETQYF.

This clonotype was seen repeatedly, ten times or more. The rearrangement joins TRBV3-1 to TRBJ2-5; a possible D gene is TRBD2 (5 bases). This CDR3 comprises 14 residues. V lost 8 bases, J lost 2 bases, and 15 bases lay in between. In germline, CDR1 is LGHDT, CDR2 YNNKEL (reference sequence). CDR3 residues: CASGSGRYQETQYF. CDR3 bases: TGTGCCAGCGGGAGCGGCAGATATCAAGAGACCCAGTACTTC.

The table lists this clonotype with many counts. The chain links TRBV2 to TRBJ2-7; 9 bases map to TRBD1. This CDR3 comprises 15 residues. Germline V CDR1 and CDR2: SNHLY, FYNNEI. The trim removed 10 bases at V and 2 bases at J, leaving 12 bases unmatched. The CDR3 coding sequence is TGTGCCATCAACCTACCGGGACAGGGACCCTACGAGCAGTACTTC. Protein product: CAINLPGQGPYEQYF.

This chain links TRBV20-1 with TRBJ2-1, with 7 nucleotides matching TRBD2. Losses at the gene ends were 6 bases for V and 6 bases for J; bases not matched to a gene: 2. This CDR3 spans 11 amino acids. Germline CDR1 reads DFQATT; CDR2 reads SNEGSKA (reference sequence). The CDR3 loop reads CSAGGPNEQFF. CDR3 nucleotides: TGCAGTGCGGGAGGGCCCAATGAGCAGTTCTTC.

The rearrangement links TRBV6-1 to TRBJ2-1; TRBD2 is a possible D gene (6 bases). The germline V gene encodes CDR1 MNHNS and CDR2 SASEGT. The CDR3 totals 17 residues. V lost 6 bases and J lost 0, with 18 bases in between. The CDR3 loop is CASSEGLLGSSYNEQFF. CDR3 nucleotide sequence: TGTGCCAGCAGCGAGGGACTTCTTGGGAGCTCCTACAATGAGCAGTTCTTC.

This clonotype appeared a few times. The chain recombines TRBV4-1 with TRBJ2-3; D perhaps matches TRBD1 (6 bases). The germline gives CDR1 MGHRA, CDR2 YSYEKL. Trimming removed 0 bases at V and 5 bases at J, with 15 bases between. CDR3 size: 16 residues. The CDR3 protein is CASSQDRAGVGDTQYF. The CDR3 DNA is TGCGCCAGCAGCCAAGATCGGGCAGGGGTGGGAGATACGCAGTATTTT.

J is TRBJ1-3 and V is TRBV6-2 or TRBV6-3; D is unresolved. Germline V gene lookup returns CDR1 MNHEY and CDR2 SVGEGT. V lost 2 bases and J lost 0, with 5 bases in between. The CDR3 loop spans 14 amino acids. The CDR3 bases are TGTGCCAGCAGTTACGTCTACTCTGGAAACACCATATATTTT. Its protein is CASSYVYSGNTIYF.

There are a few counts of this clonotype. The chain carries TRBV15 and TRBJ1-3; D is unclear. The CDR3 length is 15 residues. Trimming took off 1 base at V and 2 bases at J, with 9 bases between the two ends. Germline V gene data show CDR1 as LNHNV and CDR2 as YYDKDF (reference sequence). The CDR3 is CATSRVVTAGNTIYF. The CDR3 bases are TGTGCCACCAGCAGAGTTGTAACTGCTGGAAACACCATATATTTT.

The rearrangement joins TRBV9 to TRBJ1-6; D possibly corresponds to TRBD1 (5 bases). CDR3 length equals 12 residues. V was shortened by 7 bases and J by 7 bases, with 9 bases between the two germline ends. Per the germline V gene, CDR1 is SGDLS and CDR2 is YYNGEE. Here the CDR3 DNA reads TGTGCCAGCTCGGGACGGAATTCACCCCTCCACTTT. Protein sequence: CASSGRNSPLHF.

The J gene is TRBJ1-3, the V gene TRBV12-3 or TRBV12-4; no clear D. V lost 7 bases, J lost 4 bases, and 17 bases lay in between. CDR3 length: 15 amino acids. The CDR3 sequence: CASNRKGLKGNTIYF. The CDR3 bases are TGTGCCAGCAATCGTAAGGGTTTAAAAGGAAACACCATATATTTT.

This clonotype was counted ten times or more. The CDR3 DNA sequence: TGCAGTGCTAGAGCTTCTAGCGGGAGCTCCTACGAGCAGTACTTC. Encoded protein: CSARASSGSSYEQYF. The gene calls are TRBV20-1 and TRBJ2-7; TRBD2 aligns across 10 bases. V lost 1 base and J lost 0; bases outside the gene matches: 3. Germline V gene data show CDR1 as DFQATT and CDR2 as SNEGSKA (reference sequence). The CDR3 is 15 amino acids.

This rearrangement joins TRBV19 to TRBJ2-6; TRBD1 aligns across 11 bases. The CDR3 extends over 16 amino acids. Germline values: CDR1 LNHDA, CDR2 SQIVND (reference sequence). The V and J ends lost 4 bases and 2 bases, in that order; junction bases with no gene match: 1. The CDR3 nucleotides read TGTGCCAGTAGTACGGACAGGGGGCCTGGGGCCAACGTCCTGACTTTC. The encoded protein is CASSTDRGPGANVLTF.

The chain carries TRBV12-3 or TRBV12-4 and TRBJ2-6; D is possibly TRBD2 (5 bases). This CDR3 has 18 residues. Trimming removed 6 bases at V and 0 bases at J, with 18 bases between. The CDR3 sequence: CASSLAGEATSGANVLTF. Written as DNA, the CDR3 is TGTGCCAGCAGCCTAGCCGGCGAGGCAACCTCTGGGGCCAACGTCCTGACTTTC.

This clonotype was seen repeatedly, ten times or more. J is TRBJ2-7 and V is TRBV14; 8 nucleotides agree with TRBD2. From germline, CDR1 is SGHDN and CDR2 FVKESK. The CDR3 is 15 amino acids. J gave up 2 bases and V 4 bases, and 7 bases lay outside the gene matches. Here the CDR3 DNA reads TGTGCCAGCAGCCCTGGACTAGCAGTCACCTACGAGCAGTACTTC. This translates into CASSPGLAVTYEQYF.

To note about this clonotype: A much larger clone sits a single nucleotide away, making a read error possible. As DNA, the CDR3 is TGTGCCAGCAGTACAATACTTGGGGGAGGTGAGGGCTACACCTTC. Translated: CASSTILGGGEGYTF. The gene calls are TRBV6-1 and TRBJ1-2, with a weak D call TRBD1 (5 bases). This CDR3 is 15 amino acids long. The germline gives CDR1 MNHNS, CDR2 SASEGT. Trimming took off 5 bases at V and 8 bases at J, with 21 bases between the two ends.

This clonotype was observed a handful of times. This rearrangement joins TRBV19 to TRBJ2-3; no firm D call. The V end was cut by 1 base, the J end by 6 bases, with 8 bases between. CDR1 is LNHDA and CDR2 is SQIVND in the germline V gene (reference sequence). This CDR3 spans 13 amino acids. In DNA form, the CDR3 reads TGTGCCAGTAGTATAGGTTTAAGGGATACGCAGTATTTT. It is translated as CASSIGLRDTQYF.

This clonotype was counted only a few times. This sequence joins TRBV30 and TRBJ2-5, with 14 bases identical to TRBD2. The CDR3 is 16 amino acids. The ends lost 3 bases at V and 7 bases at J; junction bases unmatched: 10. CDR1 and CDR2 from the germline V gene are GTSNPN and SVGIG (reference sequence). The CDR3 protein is CAWRPGTSGRGGTQYF. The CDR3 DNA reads TGTGCCTGGAGGCCCGGGACTAGCGGGAGAGGGGGGACCCAGTACTTC. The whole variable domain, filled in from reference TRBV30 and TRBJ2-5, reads SQTIHQWPATLVQPVGSPLSLECTVEGTSNPNLYWYRQAAGRGLQLLFYSVGIGQISSEVPQNLSASRPQDRQFILSSKKLLLSDSGFYLCAWRPGTSGRGGTQYFGPGTRLLVL.

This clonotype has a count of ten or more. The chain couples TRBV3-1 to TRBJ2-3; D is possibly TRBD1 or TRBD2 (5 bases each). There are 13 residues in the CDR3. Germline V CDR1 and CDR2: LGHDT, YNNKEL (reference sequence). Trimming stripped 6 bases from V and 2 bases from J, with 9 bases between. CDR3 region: CASSLGTTDTQYF. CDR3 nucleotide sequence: TGTGCCAGCAGTCTAGGGACCACAGATACGCAGTATTTT.

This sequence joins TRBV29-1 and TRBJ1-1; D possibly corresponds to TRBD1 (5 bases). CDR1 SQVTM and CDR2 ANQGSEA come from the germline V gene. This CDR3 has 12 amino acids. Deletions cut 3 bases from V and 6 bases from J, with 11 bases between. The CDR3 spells CSVEGGTAEAFF. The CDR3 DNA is TGCAGCGTTGAGGGGGGAACCGCTGAAGCTTTCTTT.

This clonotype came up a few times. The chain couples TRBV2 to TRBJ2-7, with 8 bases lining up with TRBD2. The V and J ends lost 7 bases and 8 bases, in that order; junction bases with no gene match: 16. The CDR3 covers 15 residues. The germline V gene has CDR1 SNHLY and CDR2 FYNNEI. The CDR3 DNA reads TGTGCCAGCACCGTAACTAGCGGAAATCGGGTGAAGCAGTACTTC. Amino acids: CASTVTSGNRVKQYF.